Presented here are 25 T cell receptor beta chains from one specimen sequenced in a study of T cells in localized non-small cell lung cancer. This table comes from immunoSEQ multiplex PCR, and its TCRdb copy is limited to in-frame clones, with some not included. Among about 52,000 clones, 70% to 90% were seen once, and the ten largest hold under 20%. The sample here was peripheral blood, taken before any cancer treatment. The origin of the receptors is a male donor aged 60 or over with stage III squamous cell lung carcinoma.

In regard to this clone: Other DNA variants within this sample encode the same CDR3. The chain employs TRBV27 and TRBJ1-5; D gene unclear. The CDR3 totals 14 residues. Germline V lookup: CDR1 MNHEY, CDR2 SMNVEV (reference sequence). V was shortened by 3 bases and J by 1 base, with 7 bases between the two germline ends. CDR3 residues: CASSFGGSNQPQHF. CDR3 bases: TGTGCCAGCAGTTTCGGCGGGAGCAATCAGCCCCAGCATTTT.

The V gene is TRBV5-4, the J gene TRBJ2-6; D not certain. V shed 0 bases and J shed 0 bases, with 10 bases lying between them. CDR1 SGHNT and CDR2 YYREEE come from the germline V gene (reference sequence). CDR3 length: 17 residues. The CDR3 sequence is CASSLERFGSGANVLTF. The CDR3 DNA is TGTGCCAGCAGCTTGGAGAGGTTTGGCTCTGGGGCCAACGTCCTGACTTTC.

The V call is TRBV11-3, the J call TRBJ2-1; D possibly corresponds to TRBD2 (6 bases). Germline loops: CDR1 SGHNT, CDR2 YENEEA. This CDR3 has 15 amino acids. Trimming shortened V by 0 bases and J by 8 bases, and 14 bases separated the two germline ends. The chain's CDR3 is CASSLEGREADEQFF. The CDR3 DNA reads as TGTGCCAGCAGCTTAGAAGGCAGGGAGGCCGATGAGCAGTTCTTC. Looking up the rest from reference TRBV11-3 and TRBJ2-1 gives the full variable domain: EAGVVQSPRYKIIEKKQPVAFWCNPISGHNTLYWYLQNLGQGPELLIRYENEEAVDDSQLPKDRFSAERLKGVDSTLKIQPAELGDSAVYLCASSLEGREADEQFFGPGTRLTVL.

The chain joins TRBV7-2 to TRBJ2-2, with D hard to call. CDR1 SGHTA and CDR2 FQGNSA come from the germline V gene. Trimming stripped 2 bases from V and 6 bases from J, with 13 bases between. This CDR3 contains 15 residues. CDR3 amino acids: CASSLNFPGAGELFF. In DNA form, the CDR3 reads TGTGCCAGCAGCTTAAATTTCCCTGGCGCCGGGGAGCTGTTTTTT.

The chain couples TRBV6-5 to TRBJ2-7; D gene uncertain. The germline CDR1 and CDR2 sequences are MNHEY and SVGAGI. The CDR3 contains 14 residues. Trimming pared 6 bases from V and 3 bases from J, leaving 15 bases between. The CDR3 sequence: CASRYPGSDYEQYF. CDR3 nucleotides: TGTGCCAGCAGGTACCCGGGCTCCGACTACGAGCAGTACTTC.

This clone was seen just once. The chain employs TRBV7-3 and TRBJ2-7, with 11 nucleotides matching TRBD2. V trimming: 5 bases; J trimming: 3 bases; junction bases outside the gene matches: 3. The CDR3 is made up of 14 amino acids. Germline CDR1 is SGHTA and CDR2 is FQGTGA. Here the CDR3 reads CASSKLAGVYEQYF. CDR3 nucleotides: TGTGCCAGCAGCAAACTAGCGGGGGTCTACGAGCAGTACTTC. Based on the CDR3 plus reference TRBV7-3 and TRBJ2-7, the full variable domain is GAGVSQTPSNKVTEKGKYVELRCDPISGHTALYWYRQSLGQGPEFLIYFQGTGAADDSGLPNDRFFAVRPEGSVSTLKIQRTERGDSAVYLCASSKLAGVYEQYFGPGTRLTVT.

This clone was picked up a small number of times. The rearrangement links TRBV7-6 to TRBJ2-5, with D uncertain. Germline CDR1 is SGHVS and CDR2 is FNYEAQ. V was trimmed by 5 bases and J by 1 base, leaving 8 bases between them. CDR3 length: 13 residues. The CDR3 sequence is CASSNSRQETQYF. As DNA, the CDR3 is TGTGCCAGCAGCAACAGTCGCCAAGAGACCCAGTACTTC.

This chain connects TRBV5-1 to TRBJ2-1; D remains unclear. Per germline, CDR1 SGHRS and CDR2 YFSETQ. CDR3 length equals 14 residues. The V end was cut by 1 base, the J end by 5 bases, with 10 bases between. CDR3 loop: CASSLSRVNNEQFF. The CDR3 region has the DNA TGCGCCAGCAGCTTGTCTCGGGTAAACAATGAGCAGTTCTTC.

The genes are TRBV19 and TRBJ1-1, with a possible D match to TRBD1 (6 bases). The CDR3 runs to 13 residues. CDR1 LNHDA and CDR2 SQIVND come from the germline V gene (reference sequence). The V gene lost 6 bases and the J gene lost 4 bases, with 12 bases spanning the gap. CDR3 nucleotide sequence: TGTGCCAGTAGACAGGGTAGAGGCACTGAAGCTTTCTTT. It specifies CASRQGRGTEAFF.

The table lists this clone with a few counts. V usage is TRBV5-4 and J usage is TRBJ1-3; D gene ambiguous. CDR3 length equals 16 residues. Per the germline V gene, CDR1 is SGHNT and CDR2 is YYREEE (reference sequence). V lost 0 bases to trimming and J lost 4 bases, with 14 bases between them. DNA of the CDR3: TGTGCCAGCAGCTTGGCCGCGGGAGTGGAGGGAAACACCATATATTTT. Its protein product is CASSLAAGVEGNTIYF.

J is TRBJ2-1 and V is TRBV9; 16 bases align to TRBD2. J lost 0 bases, V lost 1 base, and 4 bases had no gene match. Germline CDR1 reads SGDLS; CDR2 reads YYNGEE. The CDR3 spans 19 residues. Here the CDR3 DNA reads TGTGCCAGCAGCGTAAGCGGGACTAGCGGGAGGGGCTCCTACAATGAGCAGTTCTTC. It specifies CASSVSGTSGRGSYNEQFF.

The CDR3 protein is CASSSLGQRYTF. The CDR3 DNA reads TGTGCCAGTAGTAGCCTGGGACAACGCTACACCTTC. The chain employs TRBV19 and TRBJ1-2; the D gene is possibly TRBD1 (6 bases). Per the germline V gene, CDR1 is LNHDA and CDR2 is SQIVND (reference sequence). This CDR3 region has 12 residues. V was clipped by 4 bases and J by 9 bases, with 12 bases between them.

The CDR3 DNA is TGTGCCATCAGAGGGCAGACTAATGAAAAACTGTTTTTT. As protein: CAIRGQTNEKLFF. The chain combines TRBV10-3 with TRBJ1-4; D gene unclear. CDR1 and CDR2 from the germline V gene are ENHRY and SYGVKD. The CDR3 is made up of 13 amino acids. Trimming shortened V by 6 bases and J by 2 bases, and 7 bases separated the two germline ends.

This chain uses TRBV5-1 with TRBJ2-1; D is perhaps TRBD1 (6 bases). V lost 4 bases and J 2 bases, leaving 13 bases between the germline ends. This CDR3 comprises 15 residues. Germline V gene data show CDR1 as SGHRS and CDR2 as YFSETQ. In DNA form, the CDR3 reads TGCGCCAGCAGCGTACAGGGTGAACCCTACAATGAGCAGTTCTTC. Protein product: CASSVQGEPYNEQFF.

The chain carries TRBV7-9 and TRBJ2-5, with 13 nucleotides matching TRBD2. Germline CDR1 SEHNR, CDR2 FQNEAQ (reference sequence). The CDR3 covers 17 residues. Trimming removed 1 base from V and 4 bases from J; junction bases left unmatched: 6. The CDR3 region has the DNA TGTGCCAGCAGCTTAGGACTAGCGGGAGGTGGGCGAGAGACCCAGTACTTC. Its translation is CASSLGLAGGGRETQYF.

This clone was seen just once. The CDR3 sequence: CASSFTWGEQYF. CDR3 sequence (DNA): TGTGCCAGCAGCTTTACTTGGGGCGAGCAGTACTTC. The rearrangement uses TRBV5-6 and TRBJ2-7, with D unresolved. The CDR3 consists of 12 residues. Trimming left V 2 bases short and J 6 bases short, with 9 bases between. Germline CDR1 is SGHDT and CDR2 is YYEEEE.

In this sample, this clone turned up once. The chain employs TRBV11-2 and TRBJ1-1; D gene unclear. Germline V lookup: CDR1 SGHAT, CDR2 FQNNGV. This CDR3 contains 13 residues. Trimming left V 1 base short and J 1 base short, with 4 bases between. In DNA, the CDR3 is TGTGCCAGCAGCTTAGCCCGGAACACTGAAGCTTTCTTT. Translated: CASSLARNTEAFF.

In regard to this clone: The sample contains more than one DNA sequence encoding this CDR3. The genes are TRBV5-6 and TRBJ2-2, with 9 bases fitting TRBD1. Germline CDR1 is SGHDT and CDR2 is YYEEEE. CDR3 length equals 15 residues. Germline trimming cut 5 bases from V and 3 bases from J; bases unmatched to any gene: 5. CDR3 sequence reads: CASSTGGWDTGELFF. The DNA of the CDR3 is TGTGCCAGCAGTACAGGGGGCTGGGACACCGGGGAGCTGTTTTTT.

This clone occurred a few times. The gene calls are TRBV5-8 and TRBJ1-6, with D possibly TRBD1 on 6 matching bases. V was pared by 0 bases and J by 15 bases, with 22 bases between. The CDR3 length is 16 residues. CDR1 is SGHTS and CDR2 is YDEGEE in the germline V gene. The CDR3 DNA reads as TGTGCCAGCAGCTTGGGGACCTTGGGACAATCCTTGAACCTCCACTTT. Its protein is CASSLGTLGQSLNLHF.

In this sample, this clone turned up a few times. The genes are TRBV11-1 and TRBJ2-7; no definite D call. The V gene's germline CDR1 is SGHAT and CDR2 FQDESV (reference sequence). Trimming took 2 bases from V and 0 from J, leaving 11 bases between them. The CDR3 extends over 15 amino acids. CDR3 nucleotides: TGTGCCAGCAGCTTAAGGACCGTTAGCTCCTACGAGCAGTACTTC. Encoded protein: CASSLRTVSSYEQYF.

The chain couples TRBV9 to TRBJ2-2, with D perhaps assigned TRBD1 or TRBD2 (5 bases each). This CDR3 is 16 amino acids long. Germline assignment: CDR1 SGDLS and CDR2 YYNGEE. Deletions cut 1 base from V and 5 bases from J, with 15 bases between. CDR3 region: CASSVLRGAETGELFF. CDR3 sequence (DNA): TGTGCCAGCAGCGTACTCCGGGGCGCGGAAACCGGGGAGCTGTTTTTT.

The chain joins TRBV15 to TRBJ2-1, with 13 bases aligning to TRBD2. The CDR3 runs 17 residues. The junction had 8 bases not matched to a gene; V was cut back by 1 base and J by 8 bases. The germline V gene encodes CDR1 LNHNV and CDR2 YYDKDF (reference sequence). The CDR3 sequence: CATSRGVTSGRNYEQFF. The CDR3 nucleotides are TGTGCCACCAGCAGAGGAGTGACTAGCGGGAGGAACTATGAGCAGTTCTTC.

This chain uses TRBV19 with TRBJ2-3; D perhaps matches TRBD1 (6 bases). Looked up from germline, CDR1 is LNHDA and CDR2 is SQIVND (reference sequence). This CDR3 comprises 15 residues. The V end was cut by 4 bases, the J end by 2 bases, with 13 bases between. CDR3 in DNA: TGTGCCAGTAGTACTCAGGGGCTAACCACAGATACGCAGTATTTT. Protein sequence: CASSTQGLTTDTQYF.

This chain joins TRBV5-1 and TRBJ2-5, with D possibly called TRBD1 or TRBD2 (5 bases each). Trimming took 0 bases from V and 2 from J, leaving 11 bases between them. Germline CDR1 is SGHRS and CDR2 is YFSETQ. The CDR3 is made up of 15 amino acids. The CDR3, as DNA: TGCGCCAGCAGCTTGGAGCCAGGGACGCAAGAGACCCAGTACTTC. Translating gives CASSLEPGTQETQYF.

The J gene is TRBJ1-2, the V gene TRBV7-2; a possible D gene is TRBD1 (6 bases). The CDR3 sequence is 18 residues long. CDR1 and CDR2 from the germline V gene are SGHTA and FQGNSA. The V end was cut by 1 base, the J end by 5 bases, with 23 bases between. The CDR3 DNA reads as TGTGCCAGCAGCTTAGTCGTTCGGTTACAGGGCATTCTTTATGGCTACACCTTC. Its protein is CASSLVVRLQGILYGYTF.